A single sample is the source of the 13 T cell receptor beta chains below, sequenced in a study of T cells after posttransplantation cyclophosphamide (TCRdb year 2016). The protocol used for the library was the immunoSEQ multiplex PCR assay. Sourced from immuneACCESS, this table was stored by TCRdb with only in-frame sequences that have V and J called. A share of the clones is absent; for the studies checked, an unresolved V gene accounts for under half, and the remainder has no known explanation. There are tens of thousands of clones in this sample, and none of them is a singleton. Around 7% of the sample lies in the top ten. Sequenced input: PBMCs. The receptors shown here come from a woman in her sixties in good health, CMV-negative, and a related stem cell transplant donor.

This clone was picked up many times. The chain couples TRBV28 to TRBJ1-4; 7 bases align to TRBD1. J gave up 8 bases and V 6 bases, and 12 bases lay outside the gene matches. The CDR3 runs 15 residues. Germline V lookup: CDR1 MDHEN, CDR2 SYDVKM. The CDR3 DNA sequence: TGTGCCAGCAGCCCACCCGACAGGGTCGGGGAAAAACTGTTTTTT. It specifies CASSPPDRVGEKLFF.

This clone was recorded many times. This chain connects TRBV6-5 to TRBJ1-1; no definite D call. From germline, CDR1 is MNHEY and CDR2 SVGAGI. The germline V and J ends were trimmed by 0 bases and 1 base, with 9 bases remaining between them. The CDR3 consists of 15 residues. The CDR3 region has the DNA TGTGCCAGCAGTTACTCGTCCCGGAGGAACACTGAAGCTTTCTTT. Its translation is CASSYSSRRNTEAFF.

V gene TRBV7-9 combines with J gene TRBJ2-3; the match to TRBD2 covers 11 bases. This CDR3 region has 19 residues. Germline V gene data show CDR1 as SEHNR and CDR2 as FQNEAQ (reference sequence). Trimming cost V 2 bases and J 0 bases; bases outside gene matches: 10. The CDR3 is CASSLWLAGGTSSTDTQYF. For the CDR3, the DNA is TGTGCCAGCAGCTTATGGCTAGCGGGGGGCACATCTAGCACAGATACGCAGTATTTT.

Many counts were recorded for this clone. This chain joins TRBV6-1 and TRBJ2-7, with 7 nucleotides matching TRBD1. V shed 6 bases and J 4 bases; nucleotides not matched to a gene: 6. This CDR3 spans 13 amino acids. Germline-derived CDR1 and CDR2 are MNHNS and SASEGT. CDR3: CASRQTGLYEQYV. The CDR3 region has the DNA TGTGCCAGCAGACAGACAGGGTTGTACGAGCAGTACGTC.

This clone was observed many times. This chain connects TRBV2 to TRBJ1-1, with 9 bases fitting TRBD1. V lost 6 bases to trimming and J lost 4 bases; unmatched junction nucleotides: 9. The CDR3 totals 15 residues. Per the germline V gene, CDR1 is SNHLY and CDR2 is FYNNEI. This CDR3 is CASRSTGGKSTEAFF. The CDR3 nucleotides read TGTGCCAGCAGGTCTACAGGGGGCAAGAGCACTGAAGCTTTCTTT.

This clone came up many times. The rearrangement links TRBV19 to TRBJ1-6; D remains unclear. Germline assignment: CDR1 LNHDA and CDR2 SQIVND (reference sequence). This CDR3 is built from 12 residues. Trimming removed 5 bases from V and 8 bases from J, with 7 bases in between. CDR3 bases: TGTGCCAGTAGTCAGTTGGATTCACCCCTCCACTTT. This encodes CASSQLDSPLHF.

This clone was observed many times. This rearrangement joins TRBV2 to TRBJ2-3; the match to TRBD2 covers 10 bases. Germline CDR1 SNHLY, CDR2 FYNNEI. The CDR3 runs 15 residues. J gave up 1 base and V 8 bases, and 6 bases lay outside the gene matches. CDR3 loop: CASEASGSGTDTQYF. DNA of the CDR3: TGTGCCAGCGAGGCTAGCGGGAGTGGCACAGATACGCAGTATTTT.

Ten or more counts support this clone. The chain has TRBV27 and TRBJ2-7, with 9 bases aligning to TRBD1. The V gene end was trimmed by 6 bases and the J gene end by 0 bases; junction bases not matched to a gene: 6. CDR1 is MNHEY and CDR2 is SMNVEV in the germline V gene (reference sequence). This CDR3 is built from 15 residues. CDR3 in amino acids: CASSLQGAGSYEQYV. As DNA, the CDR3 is TGTGCCAGCAGCCTACAGGGGGCGGGCTCCTACGAGCAGTACGTC.

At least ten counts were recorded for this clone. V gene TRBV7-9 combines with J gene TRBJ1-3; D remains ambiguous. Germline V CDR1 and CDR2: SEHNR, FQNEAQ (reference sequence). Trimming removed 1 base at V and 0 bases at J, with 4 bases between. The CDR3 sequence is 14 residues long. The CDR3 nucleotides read TGTGCCAGCAGCTTAGACAACTCTGGAAACACCATATATTTT. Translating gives CASSLDNSGNTIYF.

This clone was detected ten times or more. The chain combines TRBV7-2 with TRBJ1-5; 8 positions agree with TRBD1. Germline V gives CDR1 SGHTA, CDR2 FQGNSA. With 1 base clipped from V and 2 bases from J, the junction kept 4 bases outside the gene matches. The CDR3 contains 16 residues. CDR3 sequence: CASSLGGTGGNQPQHF. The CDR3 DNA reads TGTGCCAGCAGCTTAGGGGGGACAGGAGGCAATCAGCCCCAGCATTTT.

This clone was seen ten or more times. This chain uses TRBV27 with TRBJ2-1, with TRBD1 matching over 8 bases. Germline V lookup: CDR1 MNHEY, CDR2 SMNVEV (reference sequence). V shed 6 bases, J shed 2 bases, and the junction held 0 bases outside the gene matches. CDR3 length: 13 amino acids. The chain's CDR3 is CASRQGAYNEQFF. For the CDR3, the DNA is TGTGCCAGCAGACAGGGGGCCTACAATGAGCAGTTCTTC.

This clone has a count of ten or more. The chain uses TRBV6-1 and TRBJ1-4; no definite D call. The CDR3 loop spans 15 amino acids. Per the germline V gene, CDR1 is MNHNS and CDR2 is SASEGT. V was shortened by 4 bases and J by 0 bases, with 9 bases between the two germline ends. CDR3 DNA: TGTGCCAGCAGTGGGCGACGGGCAACTAATGAAAAACTGTTTTTT. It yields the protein CASSGRRATNEKLFF.

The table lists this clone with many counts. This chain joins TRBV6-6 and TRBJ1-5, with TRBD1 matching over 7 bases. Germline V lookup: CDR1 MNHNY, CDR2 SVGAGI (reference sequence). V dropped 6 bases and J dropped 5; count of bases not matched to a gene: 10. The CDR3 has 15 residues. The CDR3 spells CASRRSRQGDQPQHF. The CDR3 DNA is TGTGCCAGCAGGCGTTCCAGACAGGGTGATCAGCCCCAGCATTTT.